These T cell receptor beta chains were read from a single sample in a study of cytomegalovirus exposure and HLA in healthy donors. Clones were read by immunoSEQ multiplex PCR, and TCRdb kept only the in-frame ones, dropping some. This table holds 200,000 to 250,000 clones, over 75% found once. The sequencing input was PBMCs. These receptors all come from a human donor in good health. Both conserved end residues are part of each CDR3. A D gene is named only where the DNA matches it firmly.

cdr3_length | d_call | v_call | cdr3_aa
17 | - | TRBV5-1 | CASSLNPGRTGANVLTF
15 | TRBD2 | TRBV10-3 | CAIQGLAGGAGELFF
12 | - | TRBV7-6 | CASSLKGDTQYF
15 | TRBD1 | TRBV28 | CASSTGQGANQPQHF
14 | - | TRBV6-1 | CASSPGVYQETQYF
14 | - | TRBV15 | CATSARTYSYEQYF
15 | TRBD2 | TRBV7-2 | CASSSGGPNTGELFF
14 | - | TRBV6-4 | CASRETDITDTQYF
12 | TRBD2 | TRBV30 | CAWSRGRDEQFF
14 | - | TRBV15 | CATSRELWSSEQYF
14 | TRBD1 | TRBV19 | CATRQGTSGYGYTF
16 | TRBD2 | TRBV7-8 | CASSPRLAGSHNEQFF
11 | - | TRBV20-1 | CSARGAGELFF
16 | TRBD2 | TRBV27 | CASSYSLAARSYEQYF
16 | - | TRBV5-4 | CASSQRQISSYNEQFF
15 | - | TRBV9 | CASSVAGGPANEQYF
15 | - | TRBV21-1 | CASSMEGLGDNEQFF
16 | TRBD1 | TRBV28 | CASSSHGQGRLAEAFF
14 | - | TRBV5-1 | CASSGSGFSYEQYF
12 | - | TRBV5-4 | CASSLNSLEQFF
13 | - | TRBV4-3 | CASSRGYQETQYF
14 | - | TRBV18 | CASSPRDFAYEQYF
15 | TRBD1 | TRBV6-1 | CASSGGQGVGEKLFF
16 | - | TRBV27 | CASSPLDRYSNQPQHF
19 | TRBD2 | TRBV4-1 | CASSQEFPDGSGRSNEQFF
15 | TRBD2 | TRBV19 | CASNPAGRSYNEQFF
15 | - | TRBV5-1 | CASSLGAGKGNTIYF
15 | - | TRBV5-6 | CASSGGARGGETQYF
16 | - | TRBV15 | CATSRGTASGANVLTF
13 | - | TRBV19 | CASSPRVSTEAFF
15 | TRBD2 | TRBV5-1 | CASSLEGSGSYEQYF
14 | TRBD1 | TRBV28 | CASRSTGGSYEQYF
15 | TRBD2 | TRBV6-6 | CASILAGGRGNEQFF
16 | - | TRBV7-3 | CASSSTGTYSYNEQFF
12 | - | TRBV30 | CAWSGELHGYTF
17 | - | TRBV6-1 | CASSVSRQRSTYQPQHF
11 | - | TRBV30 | CAWSGELGQYF
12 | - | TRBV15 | CATSEDRTGYTF
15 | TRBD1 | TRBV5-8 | CASSVTPDRGETQYF
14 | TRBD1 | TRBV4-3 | CASSARTGSYEQYF
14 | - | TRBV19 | CASSIVSSNQPQHF
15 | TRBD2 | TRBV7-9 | CASSFGRESSYEQYF